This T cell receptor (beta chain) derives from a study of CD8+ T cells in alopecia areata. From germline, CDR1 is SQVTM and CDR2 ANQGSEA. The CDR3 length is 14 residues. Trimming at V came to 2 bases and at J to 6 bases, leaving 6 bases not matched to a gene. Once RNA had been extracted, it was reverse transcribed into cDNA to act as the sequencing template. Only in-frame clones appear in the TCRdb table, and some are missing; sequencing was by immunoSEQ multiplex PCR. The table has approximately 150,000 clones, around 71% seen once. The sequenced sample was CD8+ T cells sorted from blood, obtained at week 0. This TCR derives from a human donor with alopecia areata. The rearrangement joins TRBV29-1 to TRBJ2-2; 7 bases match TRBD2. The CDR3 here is CSVETGRDAGELFF. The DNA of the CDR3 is TGCAGCGTTGAAACTGGGAGGGATGCCGGGGAGCTGTTTTTT.